The clone carrying this T cell receptor beta chain was detected only once. The data were obtained in a study of shared clonotypes between healthy human individuals. For the study at large: Researchers drew samples from two women and a few men aged 18 to 49. CD4 naive and memory got three plates each, CD8 naive two, CD8 memory one.

As processed by the authors: For the immunoSEQ data, sequences were junction-only without quality scores, so filtering differed. The repertoire was sequenced with immunoSEQ multiplex PCR; TCRdb's copy has only in-frame clones and lacks some. The D gene and trimming were derived from the DNA, and the V and J assignments and clone size from that table. This table holds approximately 1.4 million clones, 95% to 99% found once. The V end was cut by 4 bases, the J end by 4 bases, with 16 bases between. Germline V gives CDR1 GTSNPN, CDR2 SVGIG (reference sequence). The length of the CDR3 is 15 residues. Free of recent acute infections or vaccinations, the donors were healthy HIV-negative adults.

Sequenced material: naive CD4+ T cells sorted from blood. Indicated subset: CD45RA+ positively selected. This receptor was identified in a man in his thirties or forties in good health. V usage is TRBV30 and J usage is TRBJ2-2, with D possibly being TRBD1 (5 bases). CDR3 sequence: CAWTARDGSTGELFF. Written as DNA, the CDR3 is TGTGCCTGGACCGCCAGGGATGGGTCCACCGGGGAGCTGTTTTTT.